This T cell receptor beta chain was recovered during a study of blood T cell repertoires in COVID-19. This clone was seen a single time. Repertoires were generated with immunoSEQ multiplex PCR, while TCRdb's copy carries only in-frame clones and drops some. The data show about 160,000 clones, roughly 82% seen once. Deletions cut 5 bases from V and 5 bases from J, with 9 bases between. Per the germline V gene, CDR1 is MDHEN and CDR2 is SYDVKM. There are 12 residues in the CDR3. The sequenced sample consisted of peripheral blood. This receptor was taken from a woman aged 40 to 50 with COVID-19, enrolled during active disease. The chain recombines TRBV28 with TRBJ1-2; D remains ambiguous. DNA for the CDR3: TGTGCCAGCAGTCGAAATCGGTATGGCTACACCTTC. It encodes CASSRNRYGYTF.